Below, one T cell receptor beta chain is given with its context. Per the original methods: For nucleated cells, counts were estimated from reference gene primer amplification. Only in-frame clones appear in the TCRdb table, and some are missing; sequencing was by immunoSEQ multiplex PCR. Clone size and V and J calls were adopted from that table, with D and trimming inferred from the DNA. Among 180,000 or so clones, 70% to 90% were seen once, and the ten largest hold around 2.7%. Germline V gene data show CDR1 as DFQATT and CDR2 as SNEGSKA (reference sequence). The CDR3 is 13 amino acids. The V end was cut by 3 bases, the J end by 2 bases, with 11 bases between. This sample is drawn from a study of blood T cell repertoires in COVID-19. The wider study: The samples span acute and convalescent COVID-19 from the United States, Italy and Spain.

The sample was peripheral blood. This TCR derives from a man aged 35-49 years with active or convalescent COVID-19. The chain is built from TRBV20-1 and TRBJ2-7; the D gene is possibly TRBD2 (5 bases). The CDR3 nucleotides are TGCAGTGCTAGTAGGTCGGGGACCTACGAGCAGTACTTC. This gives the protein CSASRSGTYEQYF.